Each of the 20 T cell receptor beta chains below was sequenced from the same sample in a study of Ad26.COV2.S vaccination and SARS-CoV-2 variants. The treatment: 15 to 20 received Ad26.COV2.S at low or high dose, single or two shots; about 5 received placebo; per-sample allocation not given. Samples analyzed were those drawn on day 63 after the first vaccine or placebo injection. The repertoire was sequenced with immunoSEQ multiplex PCR; TCRdb's copy has only in-frame clones and lacks some. The sample holds roughly 400,000 clones, approximately 90% seen once. Material: peripheral blood, obtained in a trial of Ad26.COV2.S vaccine versus placebo. These receptors were collected from a person aged 18-60 years who received the Ad26.COV2.S COVID-19 vaccine or a placebo.

This chain links TRBV30 with TRBJ2-4, with D unclear. The ends were cut back, 1 base at V and 0 bases at J, with 7 bases in the middle. The CDR3 sequence is 14 residues long. The germline V gene has CDR1 GTSNPN and CDR2 SVGIG (reference sequence). The CDR3 DNA is TGTGCCTGGAGTGATCCCCCAGCCAAAAACATTCAGTACTTC. Translation gives CAWSDPPAKNIQYF.

The chain recombines TRBV7-9 with TRBJ2-7; TRBD1 aligns across 9 bases. V lost 5 bases and J lost 4; bases outside the gene matches: 6. CDR1 and CDR2 from the germline V gene are SEHNR and FQNEAQ (reference sequence). The CDR3 is 14 residues long. As DNA, the CDR3 is TGTGCCAGCAGCGGAGACAGGGGGTTGTACGAGCAGTACTTC. This sequence encodes CASSGDRGLYEQYF.

On this clone itself: The junction departs from the called germline gene at one end, perhaps through a read error. This chain connects TRBV6-1 to TRBJ2-5; 7 nucleotides align to TRBD2. Germline CDR1 and CDR2: MNHNS and SASEGT. The CDR3 sequence is 13 residues long. The CDR3 bases are TGTGCCAGCAGCGAAGCGGGACGGCGGACCCAGTACTTC. Amino acid sequence: CASSEAGRRTQYF.

The rearrangement links TRBV30 to TRBJ1-2; 9 bases match TRBD1. This CDR3 has 16 residues. Trimming at V came to 0 bases and at J to 1 base, leaving 6 bases not matched to a gene. Looked up from germline, CDR1 is GTSNPN and CDR2 is SVGIG (reference sequence). CDR3 sequence: CAWSVRTGAGNYGYTF. CDR3 DNA: TGTGCCTGGAGTGTACGGACAGGGGCCGGTAACTATGGCTACACCTTC.

This clone was counted many times. The CDR3 DNA sequence: TGTGCCAGCAGCTTGCTGGCAGTCAGGGAGACCCAGTACTTC. It yields the protein CASSLLAVRETQYF. This chain connects TRBV5-5 to TRBJ2-5; no clear D gene. Trimming stripped 1 base from V and 5 bases from J, with 12 bases between. The V gene's germline CDR1 is SGHKS and CDR2 YYEKEE (reference sequence). The CDR3 has 14 residues. The full variable domain, rest sourced from reference TRBV5-5 and TRBJ2-5, is DAGVTQSPTHLIKTRGQQVTLRCSPISGHKSVSWYQQVLGQGPQFIFQYYEKEERGRGNFPDRFSARQFPNYSSELNVNALLLGDSALYLCASSLLAVRETQYFGPGTRLLVL.

This chain connects TRBV12-3 or TRBV12-4 to TRBJ2-5; no clear D. Trimming pared 1 base from V and 5 bases from J, leaving 5 bases between. The CDR3 is made up of 12 amino acids. CDR3 in DNA: TGTGCCAGCAGTTTAGGACGGGAGACCCAGTACTTC. Translated: CASSLGRETQYF.

This clone was seen more than once but under ten times. The chain is built from TRBV7-9 and TRBJ2-3; weak D call: TRBD2 (6 bases). Trimming cost V 5 bases and J 4 bases, with 19 bases left between them. Germline CDR1 SEHNR, CDR2 FQNEAQ (reference sequence). The CDR3 totals 16 residues. The CDR3 sequence: CASSRGLGRESDTQYF. In nucleotides, the CDR3 is TGTGCCAGCAGCCGGGGGTTGGGAAGAGAGTCAGATACGCAGTATTTT.

The rearrangement uses TRBV27 and TRBJ2-5; D may be TRBD1 or TRBD2 (5 bases each). This CDR3 is 17 amino acids long. Germline V CDR1 and CDR2: MNHEY, SMNVEV (reference sequence). Between the trimmed V and J ends, which lost 6 bases and 5 bases, there was a span of 25 bases. CDR3 nucleotide sequence: TGTGCCAGCAGGGTAAGGGGCGGGCCCCGAATCCGGGAGACCCAGTACTTC. Translated, it gives CASRVRGGPRIRETQYF.

This rearrangement joins TRBV3-1 (or the pseudogene TRBV3-2) to TRBJ1-6; the D gene is possibly TRBD1 (5 bases). Deletions cut 3 bases from V and 6 bases from J, with 12 bases between. This CDR3 has 15 residues. CDR1 and CDR2 (germline): LGHDT, YNNKEL (reference sequence). The CDR3 loop is CASSQTGGFNSPLHF. Written as DNA, the CDR3 is TGTGCCAGCAGCCAGACCGGGGGGTTTAATTCACCCCTCCACTTT.

J is TRBJ2-1 and V is TRBV24-1, with 8 bases aligning to TRBD2. With 4 bases clipped from V and 4 bases from J, the junction kept 11 bases outside the gene matches. The germline V gene encodes CDR1 KGHDR and CDR2 SFDVKD. This CDR3 is built from 17 residues. The DNA of the CDR3 is TGTGCCACCAGTGACACGGGGGGGGTAGCGCATTACAATGAGCAGTTCTTC. Amino acid sequence: CATSDTGGVAHYNEQFF.

The V call is TRBV9, the J call TRBJ1-2, with 8 nucleotides matching TRBD1. V dropped 4 bases and J dropped 3; count of bases not matched to a gene: 5. There are 14 residues in the CDR3. Germline CDR1 and CDR2: SGDLS and YYNGEE. CDR3 in DNA: TGTGCCAGCAGCCCGGGACAGGCCGACTATGGCTACACCTTC. Residues: CASSPGQADYGYTF.

This clone was recorded a few times. Other DNA sequences in this sample translate to the same CDR3. V is TRBV6-1 and J is TRBJ1-1; D is ambiguous. This CDR3 is 13 amino acids long. Germline V gives CDR1 MNHNS, CDR2 SASEGT. V was trimmed by 2 bases and J by 2 bases, leaving 6 bases between them. CDR3 residues: CASSETLNTEAFF. The DNA of the CDR3 is TGTGCCAGCAGTGAAACGCTAAACACTGAAGCTTTCTTT.

V is TRBV7-3 and J is TRBJ1-1; 9 bases are a match to TRBD1. Trimming removed 4 bases from V and 1 base from J; junction bases left unmatched: 4. The germline V gene has CDR1 SGHTA and CDR2 FQGTGA. This CDR3 has 15 residues. This CDR3 is CASSSQGQGNTEAFF. As DNA, the CDR3 is TGTGCCAGCAGCTCCCAGGGACAGGGGAACACTGAAGCTTTCTTT.

The V and J genes are TRBV19 and TRBJ2-5, with 9 positions matching TRBD1. Germline lookup yields CDR1 LNHDA and CDR2 SQIVND (reference sequence). This CDR3 is built from 14 residues. Trimming took 5 bases from V and 2 from J; bases not matched to a gene: 3. CDR3 residues: CASSHDRGQETQYF. The CDR3, as DNA: TGTGCCAGTAGTCATGACAGGGGGCAAGAGACCCAGTACTTC.

Regarding this clone: This sample also contains other DNA sequences that code for the same CDR3. This chain uses TRBV30 with TRBJ2-5, with unresolved D. Between the trimmed V and J ends, which lost 0 bases and 5 bases, there was a span of 4 bases. Germline V gives CDR1 GTSNPN, CDR2 SVGIG (reference sequence). The CDR3 runs to 11 residues. CDR3: CAWSVRETQYF. The CDR3 DNA reads TGTGCCTGGAGTGTACGGGAGACCCAGTACTTC.

This chain connects TRBV27 to TRBJ2-1; tentatively, D is TRBD1 or TRBD2 (5 bases each). V was shortened by 6 bases and J by 6 bases, with 18 bases between the two germline ends. The CDR3 runs to 15 residues. Germline V gene lookup returns CDR1 MNHEY and CDR2 SMNVEV (reference sequence). CDR3 sequence: CASRLRDQLPNEQFF. The DNA of the CDR3 is TGTGCCAGCAGACTCCGGGACCAACTCCCCAATGAGCAGTTCTTC.

The rearrangement joins TRBV5-4 to TRBJ1-6; D uncertain. CDR1 and CDR2 (germline): SGHNT, YYREEE (reference sequence). V was trimmed by 2 bases and J by 14 bases, leaving 17 bases between them. The CDR3 contains 14 residues. CDR3 sequence (DNA): TGTGCCAGCAGCTTTGGAGGGCCGGCGCGCGCCCTCCACTTT. It codes for CASSFGGPARALHF.

This chain connects TRBV30 to TRBJ1-1; tentative D call: TRBD1 (6 bases). The V gene lost 5 bases and the J gene lost 11 bases, with 18 bases spanning the gap. Germline values: CDR1 GTSNPN, CDR2 SVGIG (reference sequence). This CDR3 has 12 amino acids. CDR3 DNA sequence: TGTGCCTGGGGAGGGGGATCTATCGTGGCTTTCTTT. Its protein product is CAWGGGSIVAFF.

This clone showed up just a few times. This chain joins TRBV20-1 and TRBJ2-3, with 12 bases aligning to TRBD2. CDR1 and CDR2 from the germline V gene are DFQATT and SNEGSKA (reference sequence). The CDR3 is 17 residues long. After removal of 3 bases from V and 5 bases from J, the junction contained 12 bases not matched to a gene. This CDR3 is CSASVASGRALVDTQYF. The DNA of the CDR3 is TGCAGTGCTAGTGTGGCTAGCGGGAGGGCCTTGGTAGATACGCAGTATTTT.

This clone has a handful of counts. The V and J genes are TRBV24-1 and TRBJ2-7; TRBD2 matches at 7 bases. Trimming took 2 bases from V and 3 from J; bases not matched to a gene: 6. Germline CDR1 KGHDR, CDR2 SFDVKD. CDR3 size: 15 residues. CDR3 coding DNA: TGTGCCACCAGTGATTCGGCGACTAGCCGCTACGAGCAGTACTTC. This codes for CATSDSATSRYEQYF.